Below, 14 T cell receptor beta chains from the same sample are listed, as sequenced in a study of cytomegalovirus exposure and HLA in healthy donors. The PCR had 60 Vbeta and 13 Jbeta primers. TCRdb's table, derived via immunoSEQ multiplex PCR, lists solely in-frame clones and lacks some. The sample holds 150,000 to 200,000 clones, around 75% seen once. The sequenced sample was PBMCs. The source is a human donor in good health.

The V gene is TRBV10-2, the J gene TRBJ2-7; TRBD2 agrees at 8 bases. Germline assignment: CDR1 WSHSY and CDR2 SAAADI. V trimming: 8 bases; J trimming: 6 bases; junction bases outside the gene matches: 9. The CDR3 is made up of 13 amino acids. As DNA, the CDR3 is TGCGCCAGCGGGGCTAGCGGGTTTTCCGAGCAGTACTTC. It yields the protein CASGASGFSEQYF.

The genes are TRBV9 and TRBJ2-1; D is perhaps TRBD2 (6 bases). V lost 0 bases and J lost 7, with 8 bases in between. The CDR3 loop spans 13 amino acids. The V gene's germline CDR1 is SGDLS and CDR2 YYNGEE. DNA of the CDR3: TGTGCCAGCAGCGTAGCGACTAGTAATGAGCAGTTCTTC. This encodes CASSVATSNEQFF.

The chain is built from TRBV13 and TRBJ2-1; TRBD2 agrees at 8 bases. The length of the CDR3 is 17 residues. In germline, CDR1 is PRHDT, CDR2 FYEKMQ (reference sequence). The ends lost 4 bases at V and 3 bases at J; junction bases unmatched: 11. CDR3 coding DNA: TGTGCCAGCAGCTCTTTAAGGACTAGCCTGCTCTACAATGAGCAGTTCTTC. This gives the protein CASSSLRTSLLYNEQFF.

This clone was picked up one time. This chain joins TRBV7-9 and TRBJ2-1; 12 nucleotides align to TRBD2. CDR1 is SEHNR and CDR2 is FQNEAQ in the germline V gene (reference sequence). CDR3 size: 15 residues. J gave up 7 bases and V 6 bases, and 7 bases lay outside the gene matches. CDR3 loop: CASSYGLAGLNEQFF. CDR3 nucleotide sequence: TGTGCCAGCAGTTACGGACTAGCGGGGTTAAATGAGCAGTTCTTC.

The count of this clone is one. This chain uses TRBV27 with TRBJ1-5, with 7 bases that match TRBD1. The CDR3 sequence is 13 residues long. V was pared by 11 bases and J by 6 bases, with 10 bases of the junction left unmatched. Per the germline V gene, CDR1 is MNHEY and CDR2 is SMNVEV (reference sequence). The CDR3 loop is CAVGDSRSQPQHF. The CDR3, as DNA: TGTGCCGTAGGGGACAGTAGGTCTCAGCCCCAGCATTTT.

This chain uses TRBV27 with TRBJ1-6; 7 nucleotides agree with TRBD1. The CDR3 covers 14 residues. Losses at the gene ends were 8 bases for V and 2 bases for J; bases not matched to a gene: 3. Germline loops: CDR1 MNHEY, CDR2 SMNVEV (reference sequence). The CDR3 spells CASAGTAYNSPLHF. For the CDR3, the DNA is TGTGCCAGCGCCGGGACAGCCTATAATTCACCCCTCCACTTT.

This clone was seen more than once but under ten times. The chain couples TRBV6-5 to TRBJ1-1, with 7 bases matching TRBD1. This CDR3 is 12 amino acids long. Germline trimming cut 7 bases from V and 7 bases from J; bases unmatched to any gene: 6. Germline V gene sequence: CDR1 MNHEY, CDR2 SVGAGI. CDR3 in DNA: TGTGCCAGCACACAGGGGACGGGTGAAGCTTTCTTT. As protein: CASTQGTGEAFF.

The chain has TRBV11-3 and TRBJ1-3; D gene ambiguous. CDR3 length: 14 residues. CDR1 is SGHNT and CDR2 is YENEEA in the germline V gene. The V gene lost 7 bases and the J gene lost 0 bases, with 10 bases spanning the gap. The CDR3 DNA reads as TGTGCCAGCACCCTCGGTAGCTCTGGAAACACCATATATTTT. It encodes CASTLGSSGNTIYF.

This clone was seen more than once but under ten times. The V call is TRBV9, the J call TRBJ1-2; the D gene is possibly TRBD1 (5 bases). This CDR3 region has 10 residues. V gave up 7 bases and J gave up 8 bases, with 9 bases separating them. CDR1 and CDR2 from the germline V gene are SGDLS and YYNGEE. The CDR3 DNA reads as TGTGCCAGCGGGGGGACGGGCTACACCTTC. Amino acids: CASGGTGYTF.

This clone was seen more than once but under ten times. The CDR3: CASTRQGNDGTEAFF. The CDR3 region has the DNA TGTGCCAGCACCAGACAGGGGAATGACGGCACTGAAGCTTTCTTT. The V and J genes are TRBV7-8 and TRBJ1-1, with 8 bases matching TRBD1. CDR1 is SGHVS and CDR2 is FQNEAQ in the germline V gene. Trimming took 7 bases from V and 4 from J; bases not matched to a gene: 11. CDR3 length: 15 amino acids. Full variable domain (rest looked up from reference TRBV7-8 and TRBJ1-1): GAGVSQSPRYKVAKRGQDVALRCDPISGHVSLFWYQQALGQGPEFLTYFQNEAQLDKSGLPSDRFFAERPEGSVSTLKIQRTQQEDSAVYLCASTRQGNDGTEAFFGQGTRLTVV.

This chain's CDR3 is CASSLRGTSRETQYF. For the CDR3, the DNA is TGTGCCAGCAGCTTGCGCGGGACTTCACGAGAGACCCAGTACTTC. The chain is built from TRBV5-6 and TRBJ2-5; TRBD2 might be the D (6 bases). The V gene's germline CDR1 is SGHDT and CDR2 YYEEEE. The CDR3 contains 15 residues. V was pared by 1 base and J by 4 bases, with 14 bases between.

For the CDR3, the DNA is TGTGCCAGCAGTTTTTATCCCCCCCCCTACGAGCAGTACTTC. Protein: CASSFYPPPYEQYF. V usage is TRBV27 and J usage is TRBJ2-7; D uncertain. Trimming pared 3 bases from V and 2 bases from J, leaving 11 bases between. Germline CDR1 and CDR2: MNHEY and SMNVEV (reference sequence). This CDR3 has 14 amino acids.

The V and J genes are TRBV4-3 and TRBJ1-1; tentatively, D is TRBD1 (6 bases). Per the germline V gene, CDR1 is LGHNA and CDR2 is YSLEER. Trimming pared 2 bases from V and 2 bases from J, leaving 12 bases between. This CDR3 has 15 residues. The CDR3 DNA reads TGCGCCAGCAGCCAACAGACAGGCGTTAACACTGAAGCTTTCTTT. It yields the protein CASSQQTGVNTEAFF.

V is TRBV9 and J is TRBJ2-5; possibly TRBD2 for D (6 bases). The CDR3 covers 13 residues. Germline CDR1 and CDR2: SGDLS and YYNGEE. With 3 bases removed from V and 2 bases from J, the gap between germline ends came to 8 bases. CDR3 sequence (DNA): TGTGCCAGCAGCGGTCGGGGGCAAGAGACCCAGTACTTC. Residues: CASSGRGQETQYF.